These 30 T cell receptor beta chains were sequenced from one sample in a study of beta chain features in type 1 diabetes (dated by TCRdb to 2017 to 2018). Their recognized antigens are unknown. Receptor amplification or capture employed the immunoSEQ multiplex PCR assay. The High Capacity cDNA Reverse Transcription Kit was used to reverse transcribe all of the isolated RNA, meaning that expressed TCRB transcripts were what got sequenced. Imported from immuneACCESS, the table was reduced by TCRdb to in-frame sequences with V and J called. These copies leave out some clones; in studies compared against another copy, an unresolved V gene accounts for under half, and the cause of the remainder is not known. A total of more than 250,000 clones appear in this sample, 20% of them only once. About 0.027% of the sample rests with the top ten. What the work shows at the level of the full study, not this receptor alone: In all four CD4+ subsets, TCRB CDR3 length was moderately but significantly shorter in type 1 diabetes patients.

Sequencing was carried out using naive CD4+ T cells from blood. Explained via the paper, the cell subset or site label denotes: true naive CD4+ T cells. These receptors came from a woman in her thirties or forties with type 1 diabetes.

The rearrangement joins TRBV7-2 to TRBJ2-3; possible D gene TRBD2, 7 bases. The CDR3 is 14 amino acids. Germline values: CDR1 SGHTA, CDR2 FQGNSA. Trimming took off 4 bases at V and 6 bases at J, with 14 bases between the two ends. This chain's CDR3 is CASSYPGGWDTQYF. CDR3 sequence (DNA): TGTGCCAGCAGCTACCCGGGGGGCTGGGATACGCAGTATTTT. The full variable domain, with the rest looked up from reference TRBV7-2 and TRBJ2-3, is GAGVSQSPSNKVTEKGKDVELRCDPISGHTALYWYRQSLGQGLEFLIYFQGNSAPDKSGLPSDRFSAERTGGSVSTLTIQRTQQEDSAVYLCASSYPGGWDTQYFGPGTRLTVL.

This clone was seen only a few times. The rearrangement joins TRBV5-1 to TRBJ2-5; a weak D match, TRBD1 (6 bases). This CDR3 has 15 residues. Germline V gene sequence: CDR1 SGHRS, CDR2 YFSETQ. Trimming shortened V by 5 bases and J by 2 bases, and 16 bases separated the two germline ends. The CDR3 DNA follows: TGCGCCAGCAGAACCGGGACACGTATTCAAGAGACCCAGTACTTC. It encodes CASRTGTRIQETQYF.

This clone was picked up a small number of times. J is TRBJ2-5 and V is TRBV15; D call uncertain. The V end lost 0 bases, the J end lost 5 bases, and 13 bases lay between the germline ends. In germline, CDR1 is LNHNV, CDR2 YYDKDF (reference sequence). The CDR3 runs 15 residues. As DNA, the CDR3 is TGTGCCACCAGCAGAGATAGAAACTTTGTGGAGACCCAGTACTTC. It specifies CATSRDRNFVETQYF.

This clone showed up just a few times. The chain employs TRBV7-2 and TRBJ2-5; 7 bases map to TRBD2. V lost 7 bases and J lost 5; bases outside the gene matches: 10. CDR1 SGHTA and CDR2 FQGNSA come from the germline V gene. This CDR3 is built from 14 residues. The CDR3 sequence is CASTLGGSDETQYF. CDR3 bases: TGTGCCAGCACCCTCGGCGGGAGTGACGAGACCCAGTACTTC. The complete variable domain, with remaining parts taken from reference TRBV7-2 and TRBJ2-5, reads GAGVSQSPSNKVTEKGKDVELRCDPISGHTALYWYRQSLGQGLEFLIYFQGNSAPDKSGLPSDRFSAERTGGSVSTLTIQRTQQEDSAVYLCASTLGGSDETQYFGPGTRLLVL.

Worth noting for this clone: Other DNA variants within this sample encode the same CDR3. This sequence joins TRBV5-1 and TRBJ1-4; 8 bases line up with TRBD1. The ends lost 4 bases at V and 8 bases at J; junction bases unmatched: 7. From germline, CDR1 is SGHRS and CDR2 YFSETQ. The CDR3 contains 14 residues. This CDR3 reads CASSLGQGEEKLFF. The CDR3 DNA reads TGCGCCAGCAGCCTCGGACAGGGAGAGGAAAAACTGTTTTTT. The full variable domain, in which reference TRBV5-1 and TRBJ1-4 provide the parts outside the CDR3, is KAGVTQTPRYLIKTRGQQVTLSCSPISGHRSVSWYQQTPGQGLQFLFEYFSETQRNKGNFPGRFSGRQFSNSRSEMNVSTLELGDSALYLCASSLGQGEEKLFFGSGTQLSVL.

This sequence joins TRBV18 and TRBJ2-3; 9 bases map to TRBD2. V lost 4 bases, J lost 3 bases, and 2 bases stayed unmatched. Per the germline V gene, CDR1 is KGHSH and CDR2 is LQKENI. This CDR3 has 14 residues. The chain's CDR3 is CASSQGLATDTQYF. CDR3 nucleotides: TGTGCCAGCTCACAGGGACTAGCTACAGATACGCAGTATTTT.

The chain couples TRBV28 to TRBJ2-5; TRBD2 agrees at 9 bases. This CDR3 is built from 17 residues. Germline V gene lookup returns CDR1 MDHEN and CDR2 SYDVKM. V shed 3 bases and J 0 bases; nucleotides not matched to a gene: 8. CDR3: CASSLGSTSGYQETQYF. The CDR3, as DNA: TGTGCCAGCAGTTTGGGCTCGACTAGCGGTTACCAAGAGACCCAGTACTTC.

V is TRBV5-6 and J is TRBJ1-6; tentatively, D is TRBD1 (6 bases). Germline V gene data show CDR1 as SGHDT and CDR2 as YYEEEE. The CDR3 consists of 14 residues. V lost 0 bases and J 7 bases, leaving 8 bases between the germline ends. CDR3 protein: CASSLGTANSPLHF. In DNA, the CDR3 is TGTGCCAGCAGCTTGGGGACAGCAAATTCACCCCTCCACTTT.

The chain employs TRBV2 and TRBJ1-1; D remains ambiguous. Germline-derived CDR1 and CDR2 are SNHLY and FYNNEI. V was cut by 0 bases and J by 9 bases, with 8 bases left in between. The CDR3 is 12 amino acids. CDR3 loop: CASSEALGQAFF. CDR3 nucleotide sequence: TGTGCCAGCAGTGAAGCACTTGGTCAAGCTTTCTTT.

This CDR3 is CASSPGEGSGNTIYF. CDR3 in DNA: TGTGCCAGCTCACCAGGAGAGGGATCTGGAAACACCATATATTTT. The rearrangement joins TRBV18 to TRBJ1-3; D not certain. V shed 2 bases and J shed 1 base, with 9 bases lying between them. This CDR3 region has 15 residues. The V gene's germline CDR1 is KGHSH and CDR2 LQKENI.

To note about this clone: Other DNA sequences from this sample encode an identical CDR3 as well. The chain employs TRBV6-5 and TRBJ2-7, with 7 nucleotides matching TRBD1. Per germline, CDR1 MNHEY and CDR2 SVGAGI. The CDR3 has 15 residues. V shed 5 bases, J shed 1 base, and the junction held 8 bases outside the gene matches. In nucleotides, the CDR3 is TGTGCCAGCAGTCGCGACAGGGTAGGGTCCTACGAGCAGTACTTC. Encoded protein: CASSRDRVGSYEQYF.

The J gene is TRBJ2-1, the V gene TRBV18; 12 bases are shared with TRBD2. J gave up 6 bases and V 10 bases, and 7 bases lay outside the gene matches. CDR3 length: 14 amino acids. Germline assignment: CDR1 KGHSH and CDR2 LQKENI. CDR3 coding DNA: TGTGCCACCCAACTAGCGGGGGGAGGCAATGAGCAGTTCTTC. This codes for CATQLAGGGNEQFF.

This clone was observed a single time. This chain joins TRBV15 and TRBJ2-7; D unclear. The CDR3 loop spans 14 amino acids. Between the trimmed V and J ends, which lost 5 bases and 0 bases, there was a span of 11 bases. Germline V gene lookup returns CDR1 LNHNV and CDR2 YYDKDF (reference sequence). In DNA, the CDR3 is TGTGCCACCAGCTTAAGAACATTCTCCTACGAGCAGTACTTC. Amino acids: CATSLRTFSYEQYF.

This clone came up a few times. The CDR3 nucleotides read TGTGCCAGTAGTTCCGCGAGGGAGACCCAGTACTTC. Protein: CASSSARETQYF. The V gene is TRBV19, the J gene TRBJ2-5; D is undetermined. CDR1 LNHDA and CDR2 SQIVND come from the germline V gene (reference sequence). The V end was cut by 5 bases, the J end by 5 bases, with 9 bases between. This CDR3 has 12 residues.

The chain uses TRBV6-5 and TRBJ1-1; the match to TRBD1 covers 7 bases. Unmatched junction bases numbered 0, after V lost 2 bases and J lost 0 bases. The germline gives CDR1 MNHEY, CDR2 SVGAGI. CDR3 length equals 14 residues. The CDR3 DNA reads as TGTGCCAGCAGTTACCAGGGGGTGAACACTGAAGCTTTCTTT. Translation: CASSYQGVNTEAFF.

The CDR3 protein is CASSVTGNTEAFF. The CDR3 region has the DNA TGCGCCAGCAGCGTTACAGGGAACACTGAAGCTTTCTTT. This chain joins TRBV5-1 and TRBJ1-1, with a tentative D call TRBD1 (5 bases). The germline V gene has CDR1 SGHRS and CDR2 YFSETQ. V dropped 4 bases and J dropped 1 base, with 8 bases sitting between them. The CDR3 is made up of 13 amino acids. Complete variable domain (other parts from reference TRBV5-1 and TRBJ1-1): KAGVTQTPRYLIKTRGQQVTLSCSPISGHRSVSWYQQTPGQGLQFLFEYFSETQRNKGNFPGRFSGRQFSNSRSEMNVSTLELGDSALYLCASSVTGNTEAFFGQGTRLTVV.

The J gene is TRBJ1-2, the V gene TRBV5-1, with 7 bases lining up with TRBD1. V gave up 3 bases and J gave up 8 bases; unmatched junction bases: 4. The V gene's germline CDR1 is SGHRS and CDR2 YFSETQ. This CDR3 region has 12 residues. CDR3 sequence (DNA): TGCGCCAGCAGCTCGACAGGGACAGGCTACACCTTC. This codes for CASSSTGTGYTF.

This clone was observed a handful of times. V is TRBV2 and J is TRBJ2-7; 10 nucleotides line up with TRBD1. The CDR3 contains 15 residues. V shed 11 bases and J 2 bases; nucleotides not matched to a gene: 12. Germline V lookup: CDR1 SNHLY, CDR2 FYNNEI. The CDR3 nucleotides are TGTGCCGCCTCCCGGGACAGGGGCGCACCCTACGAGCAGTACTTC. It specifies CAASRDRGAPYEQYF.

The chain recombines TRBV7-9 with TRBJ1-3; 9 nucleotides match TRBD1. After removal of 8 bases from V and 1 base from J, the junction contained 15 bases not matched to a gene. The CDR3 has 18 amino acids. Germline V gives CDR1 SEHNR, CDR2 FQNEAQ (reference sequence). The CDR3 DNA sequence: TGTGCCAGCCCTGGTCTTTACAGGGGGCAGAGTTCTGGAAACACCATATATTTT. Its translation is CASPGLYRGQSSGNTIYF.

The rearrangement joins TRBV25-1 to TRBJ2-5; D ambiguous. Looked up from germline, CDR1 is MGHDK and CDR2 is SYGVNS. V dropped 5 bases and J dropped 2 bases, with 6 bases sitting between them. CDR3 length: 12 residues. The CDR3 sequence: CASSPMQETQYF. Here the CDR3 DNA reads TGTGCCAGCAGTCCTATGCAAGAGACCCAGTACTTC.

The chain recombines TRBV11-1 with TRBJ2-7; 9 bases are shared with TRBD2. J gave up 5 bases and V 4 bases, and 3 bases lay outside the gene matches. CDR1 is SGHAT, CDR2 FQDESV, per germline (reference sequence). The CDR3 is 13 amino acids. The CDR3 DNA reads as TGTGCCAGCAGCTCCGGCGGGGGGGACGAGCAGTACTTC. Translating it yields CASSSGGGDEQYF.

The V gene is TRBV20-1, the J gene TRBJ1-2; TRBD1 is a possible D gene (5 bases). CDR1 is DFQATT, CDR2 SNEGSKA, per germline (reference sequence). The CDR3 has 11 residues. Deletions cut 8 bases from V and 12 bases from J, with 19 bases between. CDR3 nucleotide sequence: TGCAGTTTTATGCCAGGGAACATCCACACCTTC. Translating gives CSFMPGNIHTF.

This clone appeared a few times. This sequence joins TRBV28 and TRBJ2-4; D is undetermined. The ends were cut back, 1 base at V and 5 bases at J, with 12 bases in the middle. This CDR3 has 15 residues. Germline lookup yields CDR1 MDHEN and CDR2 SYDVKM. The CDR3 loop is CASSLLGSRENIQYF. The CDR3 DNA is TGTGCCAGCAGTTTATTAGGAAGCCGGGAAAACATTCAGTACTTC.

The sample holds a few counts of this clone. The CDR3 nucleotides are TGCAGCGTTGGGACAGACAGCACAGATACGCAGTATTTT. It codes for CSVGTDSTDTQYF. V gene TRBV29-1 combines with J gene TRBJ2-3; TRBD1 might be the D (6 bases). There are 13 residues in the CDR3. The V gene lost 4 bases and the J gene lost 0 bases, with 8 bases spanning the gap. Looked up from germline, CDR1 is SQVTM and CDR2 is ANQGSEA.

The chain uses TRBV2 and TRBJ1-5; D not resolved. CDR3 length: 14 residues. V was cut by 7 bases and J by 7 bases, with 17 bases left in between. CDR1 is SNHLY and CDR2 is FYNNEI in the germline V gene. In DNA, the CDR3 is TGTGCCAGCATAGGTGGGAGGGCCGGGCAGCCCCAGCATTTT. Translated: CASIGGRAGQPQHF.

There are a few counts of this clone. Here the CDR3 DNA reads TGTGCCAGCAGTTTATCCCACTACGAGCAGTACTTC. This translates into CASSLSHYEQYF. The genes are TRBV28 and TRBJ2-7; D unresolved. Germline V CDR1 and CDR2: MDHEN, SYDVKM. V lost 1 base, J lost 3 bases, and 4 bases lay in between. The length of the CDR3 is 12 residues.

The chain employs TRBV27 and TRBJ1-6; the D is unclear. Germline CDR1 and CDR2: MNHEY and SMNVEV (reference sequence). Trimming took off 5 bases at V and 6 bases at J, with 8 bases between the two ends. The CDR3 sequence is 13 residues long. The CDR3 DNA follows: TGTGCCAGCAGTGACACCTCTAATTCACCCCTCCACTTT. Amino acid sequence: CASSDTSNSPLHF.

V usage is TRBV27 and J usage is TRBJ1-4; 7 bases are a match to TRBD1. Germline V gene sequence: CDR1 MNHEY, CDR2 SMNVEV (reference sequence). The CDR3 consists of 12 residues. The V and J ends lost 10 bases and 11 bases, in that order; junction bases with no gene match: 10. The CDR3 DNA reads as TGTGCCACCAGAAACAGGGGAGAGAAACTGTTTTTT. Protein product: CATRNRGEKLFF.

V is TRBV28 and J is TRBJ2-1, with D perhaps TRBD2 (6 bases). Trimming left V 6 bases short and J 3 bases short, with 12 bases between. Germline values: CDR1 MDHEN, CDR2 SYDVKM. The CDR3 consists of 14 residues. The CDR3 bases are TGTGCCAGCAGCGATAGCGGTTACTACAATGAGCAGTTCTTC. The encoded protein is CASSDSGYYNEQFF.

This clone turned up a few times. This chain uses TRBV29-1 with TRBJ1-1; TRBD1 agrees at 7 bases. Germline V CDR1 and CDR2: SQVTM, ANQGSEA. The CDR3 contains 13 residues. V lost 6 bases to trimming and J lost 0 bases; unmatched junction nucleotides: 4. This CDR3 is CSVTGRMNTEAFF. The DNA of the CDR3 is TGCAGCGTGACAGGGAGGATGAACACTGAAGCTTTCTTT.